Sequencing of this T cell receptor beta chain was carried out in a study of glioma-infiltrating T cells after dendritic cell vaccination. The overall study: Patients had newly diagnosed or recurrent glioblastoma and received dendritic cell vaccines. Between about 2002 and 2013, patients got autologous tumor lysate-pulsed dendritic cell vaccines.

The junction had 8 bases not matched to a gene; V was cut back by 7 bases and J by 5 bases. CDR1 is SNHLY, CDR2 FYNNEI, per germline. The CDR3 length is 14 residues. Only in-frame clones appear in the TCRdb table, and some are missing; sequencing was by immunoSEQ multiplex PCR. The sample shows roughly 80,000 clones, around nine tenths of them seen only once. This material consisted of blood, taken before dendritic cell vaccination. The sequence was collected from a human donor with glioblastoma. The V gene is TRBV2, the J gene TRBJ2-1, with 7 bases that match TRBD1. The CDR3, as DNA: TGTGCCAGCAATGTCGGGACAGCAAACAATGAGCAGTTCTTC. Encoded protein: CASNVGTANNEQFF.